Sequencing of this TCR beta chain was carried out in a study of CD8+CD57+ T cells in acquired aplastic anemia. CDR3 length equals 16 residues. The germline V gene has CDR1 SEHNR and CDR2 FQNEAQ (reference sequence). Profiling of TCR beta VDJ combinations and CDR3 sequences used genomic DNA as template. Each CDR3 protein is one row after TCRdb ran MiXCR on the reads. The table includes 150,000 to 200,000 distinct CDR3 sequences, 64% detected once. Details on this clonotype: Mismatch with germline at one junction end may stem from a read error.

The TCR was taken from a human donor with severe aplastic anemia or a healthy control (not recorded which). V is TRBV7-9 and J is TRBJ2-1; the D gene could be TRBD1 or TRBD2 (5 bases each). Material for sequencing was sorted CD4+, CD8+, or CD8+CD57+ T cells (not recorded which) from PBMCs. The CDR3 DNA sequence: TGCGCCAGCAGGCCCCGACATCCGGGACCGCCCAATGAGCAGTTCTTC. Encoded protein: CASRPRHPGPPNEQFF.